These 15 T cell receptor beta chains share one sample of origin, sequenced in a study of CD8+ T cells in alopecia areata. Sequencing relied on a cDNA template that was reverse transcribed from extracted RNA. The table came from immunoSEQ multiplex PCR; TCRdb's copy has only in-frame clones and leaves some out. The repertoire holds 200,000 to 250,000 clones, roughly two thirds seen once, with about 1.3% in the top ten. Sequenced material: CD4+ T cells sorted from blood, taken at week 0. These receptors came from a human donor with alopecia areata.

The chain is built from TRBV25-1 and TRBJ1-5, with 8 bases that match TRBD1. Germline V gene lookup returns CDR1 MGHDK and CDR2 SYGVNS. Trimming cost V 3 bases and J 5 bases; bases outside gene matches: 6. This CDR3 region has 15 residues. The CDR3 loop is CASSEGQGAYQPQHF. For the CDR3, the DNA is TGTGCCAGCAGTGAGGGTCAGGGGGCCTATCAGCCCCAGCATTTT.

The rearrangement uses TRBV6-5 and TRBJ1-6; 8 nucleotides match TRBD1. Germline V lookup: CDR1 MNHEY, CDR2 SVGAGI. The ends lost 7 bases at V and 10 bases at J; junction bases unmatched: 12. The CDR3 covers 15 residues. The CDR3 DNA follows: TGTGCCAGCAAAGGGAGGACAGGGAGTAACTCACCCCTCCACTTT. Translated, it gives CASKGRTGSNSPLHF.

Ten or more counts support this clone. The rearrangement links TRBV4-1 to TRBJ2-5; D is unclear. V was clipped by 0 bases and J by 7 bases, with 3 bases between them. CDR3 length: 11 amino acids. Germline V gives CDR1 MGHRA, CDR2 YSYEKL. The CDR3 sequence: CASSQERTQYF. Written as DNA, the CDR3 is TGCGCCAGCAGCCAAGAGCGGACCCAGTACTTC.

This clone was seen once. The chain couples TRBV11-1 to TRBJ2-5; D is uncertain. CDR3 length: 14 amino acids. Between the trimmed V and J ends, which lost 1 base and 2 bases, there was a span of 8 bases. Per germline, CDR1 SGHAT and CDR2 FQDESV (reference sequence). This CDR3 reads CASSLEPGQETQYF. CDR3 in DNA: TGTGCCAGCAGCTTAGAGCCAGGACAAGAGACCCAGTACTTC.

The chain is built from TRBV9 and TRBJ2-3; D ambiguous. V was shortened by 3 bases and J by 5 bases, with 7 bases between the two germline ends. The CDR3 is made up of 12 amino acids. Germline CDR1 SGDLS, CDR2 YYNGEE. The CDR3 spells CASSAARDTQYF. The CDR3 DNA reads TGTGCCAGCAGCGCAGCGAGAGATACGCAGTATTTT.

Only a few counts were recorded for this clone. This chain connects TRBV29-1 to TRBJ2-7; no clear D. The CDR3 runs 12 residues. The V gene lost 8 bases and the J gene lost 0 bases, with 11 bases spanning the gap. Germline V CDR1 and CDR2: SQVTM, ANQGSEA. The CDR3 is CSTKGNSYEQYF. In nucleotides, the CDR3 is TGCAGCACGAAAGGAAACTCCTACGAGCAGTACTTC.

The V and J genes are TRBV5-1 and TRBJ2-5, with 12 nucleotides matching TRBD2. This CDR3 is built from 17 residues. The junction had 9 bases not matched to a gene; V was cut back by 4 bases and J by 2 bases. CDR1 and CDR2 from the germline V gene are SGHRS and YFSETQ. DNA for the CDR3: TGCGCCAGCAGCCCCTTACTAGCGGGGGGTACTCAAGAGACCCAGTACTTC. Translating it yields CASSPLLAGGTQETQYF.

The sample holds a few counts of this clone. The CDR3 here is CASSLARRTSGHNTGELFF. Here the CDR3 DNA reads TGTGCCAGCAGCTTAGCCCGAAGGACTAGCGGGCATAACACCGGGGAGCTGTTTTTT. This chain joins TRBV7-9 and TRBJ2-2, with TRBD2 identical over 11 bases. After removal of 0 bases from V and 2 bases from J, the junction contained 8 bases not matched to a gene. CDR1 and CDR2 from the germline V gene are SEHNR and FQNEAQ (reference sequence). The length of the CDR3 is 19 residues.

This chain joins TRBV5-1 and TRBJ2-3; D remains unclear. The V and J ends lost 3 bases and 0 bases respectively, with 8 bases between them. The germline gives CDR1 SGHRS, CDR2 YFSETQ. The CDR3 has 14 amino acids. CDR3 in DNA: TGCGCCAGCAGCTATGTATCTAGCACAGATACGCAGTATTTT. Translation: CASSYVSSTDTQYF.

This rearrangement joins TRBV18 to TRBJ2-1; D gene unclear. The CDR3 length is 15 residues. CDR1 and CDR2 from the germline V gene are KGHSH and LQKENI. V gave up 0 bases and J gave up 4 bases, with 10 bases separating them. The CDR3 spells CASSPPLQSYNEQFF. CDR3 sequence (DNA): TGTGCCAGCTCACCACCTCTACAGTCTTACAATGAGCAGTTCTTC.

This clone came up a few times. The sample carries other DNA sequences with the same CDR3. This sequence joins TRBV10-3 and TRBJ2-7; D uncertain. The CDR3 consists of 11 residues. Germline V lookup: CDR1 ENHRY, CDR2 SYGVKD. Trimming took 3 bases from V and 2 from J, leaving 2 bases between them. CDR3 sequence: CAISDTYEQYF. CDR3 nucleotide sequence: TGTGCCATCAGTGACACCTACGAGCAGTACTTC.

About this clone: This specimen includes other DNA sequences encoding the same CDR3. The CDR3 here is CAWSVLAGGPETQYF. The CDR3 nucleotides read TGTGCCTGGAGTGTACTTGCGGGGGGGCCGGAGACCCAGTACTTC. The V gene is TRBV30, the J gene TRBJ2-5; 9 bases are shared with TRBD2. This CDR3 has 15 amino acids. Losses at the gene ends were 0 bases for V and 5 bases for J; bases not matched to a gene: 7. Germline V gene data show CDR1 as GTSNPN and CDR2 as SVGIG (reference sequence).

CDR3 loop: CASSLGKETQYF. The DNA of the CDR3 is TGTGCCAGCAGCTTAGGCAAAGAGACCCAGTACTTC. This chain links TRBV13 with TRBJ2-5; D is undetermined. Germline lookup yields CDR1 PRHDT and CDR2 FYEKMQ (reference sequence). The CDR3 spans 12 residues. V was trimmed by 0 bases and J by 3 bases, leaving 2 bases between them.

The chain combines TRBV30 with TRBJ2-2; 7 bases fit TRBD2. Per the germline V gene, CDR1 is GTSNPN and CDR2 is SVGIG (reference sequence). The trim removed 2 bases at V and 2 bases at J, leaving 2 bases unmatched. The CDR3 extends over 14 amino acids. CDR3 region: CAWSMGLNTGELFF. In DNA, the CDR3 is TGTGCCTGGAGTATGGGACTAAACACCGGGGAGCTGTTTTTT.

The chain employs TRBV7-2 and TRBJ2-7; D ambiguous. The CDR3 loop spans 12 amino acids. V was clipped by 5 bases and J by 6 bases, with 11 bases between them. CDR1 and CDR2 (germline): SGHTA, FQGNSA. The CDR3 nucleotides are TGTGCCAGCAGCGCCTACATTGGCGAGCAGTACTTC. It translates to CASSAYIGEQYF.